What follows are 27 T cell receptor beta chains derived from one specimen sequenced in a study of control samples from healthy donors and cancer patients. Data came from immunoSEQ multiplex PCR; TCRdb stores just in-frame clones and leaves some out. The sample yields about 82,000 clones, 90% to 95% seen once. Sequenced: blood. These receptor sequences come from a woman younger than 30 in good health.

This clone was found once. Other nucleotide sequences in the sample specify the same CDR3. J is TRBJ2-5 and V is TRBV19, with 7 nucleotides matching TRBD1. CDR3 length: 14 amino acids. Germline-derived CDR1 and CDR2 are LNHDA and SQIVND (reference sequence). V trimming: 4 bases; J trimming: 3 bases; junction bases outside the gene matches: 5. CDR3 sequence reads: CASSTGQLKETQYF. Here the CDR3 DNA reads TGTGCCAGTAGTACGGGACAGCTAAAAGAGACCCAGTACTTC.

The gene calls are TRBV28 and TRBJ2-7, with 8 bases aligning to TRBD2. The V gene's germline CDR1 is MDHEN and CDR2 SYDVKM. The CDR3 has 13 residues. V was clipped by 4 bases and J by 3 bases; unmatched bases: 2. The CDR3 DNA follows: TGTGCCAGCAGTTCGGGACTAGACTACGAGCAGTACTTC. It encodes CASSSGLDYEQYF. The variable domain in full, with the rest retrieved from reference TRBV28 and TRBJ2-7, is DVKVTQSSRYLVKRTGEKVFLECVQDMDHENMFWYRQDPGLGLRLIYFSYDVKMKEKGDIPEGYSVSREKKERFSLILESASTNQTSMYLCASSSGLDYEQYFGPGTRLTVT.

This clone turned up a few times. The CDR3 DNA reads TGTGCCAGCACCCCGGACAGTACTTACGAGCAGTACTTC. Its translation: CASTPDSTYEQYF. This chain uses TRBV28 with TRBJ2-7, with D tentatively TRBD1 (6 bases). This CDR3 is 13 amino acids long. The germline gives CDR1 MDHEN, CDR2 SYDVKM. The ends were cut back, 7 bases at V and 4 bases at J, with 14 bases in the middle.

This rearrangement joins TRBV29-1 to TRBJ2-2, with TRBD1 matching over 7 bases. Trimming at V came to 6 bases and at J to 3 bases, leaving 7 bases not matched to a gene. Germline loops: CDR1 SQVTM, CDR2 ANQGSEA. The CDR3 has 14 amino acids. The DNA for the CDR3 is TGCAGCGTCCGTTCAGGGGGAGACACCGGGGAGCTGTTTTTT. Translating it yields CSVRSGGDTGELFF.

The chain couples TRBV10-3 to TRBJ2-7; D ambiguous. This CDR3 comprises 11 residues. V gave up 10 bases and J gave up 0 bases, with 7 bases separating them. Looked up from germline, CDR1 is ENHRY and CDR2 is SYGVKD. CDR3 sequence (DNA): TGTGCCACCATGAGCTCCTACGAGCAGTACTTC. The encoded protein is CATMSSYEQYF.

The chain couples TRBV28 to TRBJ1-4, with D uncertain. The CDR3 is 13 residues long. With 4 bases removed from V and 12 bases from J, the gap between germline ends came to 15 bases. The V gene's germline CDR1 is MDHEN and CDR2 SYDVKM. This CDR3 reads CASSSPPPRQLFF. CDR3 nucleotides: TGTGCCAGCAGTTCACCCCCCCCTCGGCAACTGTTTTTT.

The rearrangement uses TRBV7-2 and TRBJ2-7; no firm D call. Deletions cut 5 bases from V and 5 bases from J, with 13 bases between. This CDR3 spans 13 amino acids. The germline CDR1 and CDR2 sequences are SGHTA and FQGNSA. Written as DNA, the CDR3 is TGTGCCAGCAGCCCCTATCCTCTTAACGAGCAGTACTTC. It is translated as CASSPYPLNEQYF.

V is TRBV5-1 and J is TRBJ1-3; TRBD1 might be the D (6 bases). CDR3 length equals 16 residues. V dropped 4 bases and J dropped 8 bases, with 22 bases sitting between them. The germline V gene has CDR1 SGHRS and CDR2 YFSETQ. CDR3: CASSNSAGARSDTIYF. CDR3 coding DNA: TGCGCCAGCAGCAATTCGGCAGGGGCCAGATCGGACACCATATATTTT.

The V gene is TRBV1, the J gene TRBJ1-5. TRBV1 is designated a pseudogene. The CDR3 consists of 16 residues. CDR3 nucleotides: TGCACCAGCAGCCAAGAACGCGGAGGGGGCAATCAGCCCCAGCATTTT. Translating gives CTSSQERGGGNQPQHF.

In its sample, this clone was seen once. J is TRBJ1-2 and V is TRBV7-9, with unresolved D. CDR3 length: 15 residues. The V end was cut by 4 bases, the J end by 4 bases, with 16 bases between. CDR1 is SEHNR, CDR2 FQNEAQ, per germline (reference sequence). Here the CDR3 DNA reads TGTGCCAGCAGCTCCCCTACGTCGGACGGCTATGGCTACACCTTC. Amino acid sequence: CASSSPTSDGYGYTF.

The J gene is TRBJ1-1, the V gene TRBV4-1; a weak D match, TRBD1 (5 bases). There are 13 residues in the CDR3. In germline, CDR1 is MGHRA, CDR2 YSYEKL. V was shortened by 4 bases and J by 1 base, with 7 bases between the two germline ends. CDR3 loop: CASSPQGNTEAFF. The CDR3 DNA follows: TGCGCCAGCAGCCCCCAGGGGAACACTGAAGCTTTCTTT.

This sequence joins TRBV28 and TRBJ1-2; D is possibly TRBD1 (5 bases). The CDR3 is 14 residues long. Trimming pared 6 bases from V and 8 bases from J, leaving 19 bases between. From germline, CDR1 is MDHEN and CDR2 SYDVKM. CDR3 residues: CASSLGLLGGGYTF. As DNA, the CDR3 is TGTGCCAGCAGCCTGGGACTCCTGGGAGGGGGCTACACCTTC.

V gene TRBV2 combines with J gene TRBJ2-1, with TRBD1 matching 8 bases. CDR1 is SNHLY and CDR2 is FYNNEI in the germline V gene. The CDR3 is made up of 15 amino acids. Trimming took 7 bases from V and 4 from J; bases not matched to a gene: 9. CDR3 sequence (DNA): TGTGCCAGCAACCTTCGGGACAGGCTATACAATGAGCAGTTCTTC. It yields the protein CASNLRDRLYNEQFF.

The genes are TRBV18 and TRBJ2-3; TRBD2 matches 7 bases. J lost 6 bases, V lost 6 bases, and 15 bases had no gene match. Per the germline V gene, CDR1 is KGHSH and CDR2 is LQKENI. CDR3 length equals 16 residues. CDR3 bases: TGTGCCAGCTCGCGAACGGGACTTTTTAGCGGGGATACGCAGTATTTT. It codes for CASSRTGLFSGDTQYF.

J is TRBJ2-6 and V is TRBV4-3; 12 nucleotides line up with TRBD1. The V segment lost 2 bases and the J segment 4 bases; nucleotides outside the gene matches: 9. The CDR3 covers 19 residues. Germline loops: CDR1 LGHNA, CDR2 YSLEER. CDR3 DNA: TGCGCCAGCAGCCAAACCCCGGGACAGGGGGCGACCGGGGCCAACGTCCTGACTTTC. As protein: CASSQTPGQGATGANVLTF.

The CDR3 reads CASTIGTGDQPQHF. CDR3 in DNA: TGTGCCAGTACTATCGGGACAGGGGATCAGCCCCAGCATTTT. The chain carries TRBV7-6 and TRBJ1-5; 10 bases line up with TRBD1. Losses at the gene ends were 9 bases for V and 5 bases for J; bases not matched to a gene: 7. Looked up from germline, CDR1 is SGHVS and CDR2 is FNYEAQ. CDR3 size: 14 residues.

This chain links TRBV28 with TRBJ1-5; D may be TRBD1 (6 bases). Trimming cost V 6 bases and J 3 bases, with 15 bases left between them. Germline values: CDR1 MDHEN, CDR2 SYDVKM. This CDR3 spans 15 amino acids. The chain's CDR3 is CASSEIQGFNQPQHF. The CDR3 region has the DNA TGTGCCAGCAGCGAGATACAGGGATTCAATCAGCCCCAGCATTTT. Drawing the rest from reference TRBV28 and TRBJ1-5, the complete variable domain is DVKVTQSSRYLVKRTGEKVFLECVQDMDHENMFWYRQDPGLGLRLIYFSYDVKMKEKGDIPEGYSVSREKKERFSLILESASTNQTSMYLCASSEIQGFNQPQHFGDGTRLSIL.

The chain uses TRBV24-1 and TRBJ2-6; no firm D call. The V end was cut by 6 bases, the J end by 0 bases, with 11 bases between. There are 16 residues in the CDR3. The germline gives CDR1 KGHDR, CDR2 SFDVKD. The CDR3 protein is CATSPGISSGANVLTF. CDR3 bases: TGTGCCACCAGTCCGGGTATTAGCTCTGGGGCCAACGTCCTGACTTTC.

This sequence joins TRBV27 and TRBJ1-2, with TRBD1 identical over 7 bases. CDR1 MNHEY and CDR2 SMNVEV come from the germline V gene (reference sequence). V trimming: 5 bases; J trimming: 6 bases; junction bases outside the gene matches: 6. The CDR3 sequence is 13 residues long. CDR3 nucleotides: TGTGCCAGCAGTATACAGGGGAGGGATGGCTACACCTTC. The encoded protein is CASSIQGRDGYTF.

The gene calls are TRBV20-1 and TRBJ2-7; D remains ambiguous. The length of the CDR3 is 13 residues. Trimming stripped 3 bases from V and 6 bases from J, with 15 bases between. Germline V CDR1 and CDR2: DFQATT, SNEGSKA (reference sequence). The CDR3 here is CSASRGALREQYF. The CDR3 DNA sequence: TGCAGTGCTAGTAGAGGAGCCCTCCGCGAGCAGTACTTC.

V usage is TRBV6-5 and J usage is TRBJ2-7, with D unresolved. V dropped 7 bases and J dropped 2 bases, with 6 bases sitting between them. CDR1 is MNHEY and CDR2 is SVGAGI in the germline V gene. There are 11 residues in the CDR3. The CDR3 DNA is TGTGCCAGCAAAGGACCCTACGAGCAGTACTTC. Encoded protein: CASKGPYEQYF.

CDR3 sequence (DNA): TGTGCCAGCAGTTACTTGCCCGACAGCCCCTACGAGCAGTACTTC. Translated, it gives CASSYLPDSPYEQYF. The chain joins TRBV6-5 to TRBJ2-7, with a possible D match to TRBD1 (5 bases). The CDR3 runs to 15 residues. Germline CDR1 is MNHEY and CDR2 is SVGAGI. The ends were cut back, 1 base at V and 2 bases at J, with 12 bases in the middle.

V is TRBV6-5 and J is TRBJ1-4; D is unclear. Germline V gives CDR1 MNHEY, CDR2 SVGAGI. Trimming took 6 bases from V and 5 from J, leaving 10 bases between them. The CDR3 runs 13 residues. CDR3 sequence: CASSFGENEKLFF. The CDR3 nucleotides are TGTGCCAGCAGCTTCGGAGAGAATGAAAAACTGTTTTTT.

The chain joins TRBV6-5 to TRBJ1-2, with D possibly being TRBD1 (6 bases). Per the germline V gene, CDR1 is MNHEY and CDR2 is SVGAGI. This CDR3 has 14 amino acids. V lost 6 bases, J lost 5 bases, and 16 bases lay in between. The CDR3 protein is CASRYRTEPYGYTF. CDR3 DNA: TGTGCCAGCAGGTATAGGACAGAGCCGTATGGCTACACCTTC.

The rearrangement uses TRBV5-1 and TRBJ2-1; tentative D call: TRBD2 (6 bases). Trimming removed 6 bases from V and 0 bases from J, with 13 bases in between. CDR1 is SGHRS and CDR2 is YFSETQ in the germline V gene. This CDR3 has 15 residues. The CDR3 is CASTTRGSSYNEQFF. The CDR3 region has the DNA TGCGCCAGCACGACACGGGGGAGCTCCTACAATGAGCAGTTCTTC.

This CDR3 is CASRGAGDTGELFF. The CDR3 coding sequence is TGTGCCAGCAGGGGAGCAGGTGACACCGGGGAGCTGTTTTTT. The chain employs TRBV28 and TRBJ2-2, with a tentative D call TRBD2 (5 bases). The CDR3 contains 14 residues. The germline V and J ends were trimmed by 6 bases and 3 bases, with 11 bases remaining between them. Germline CDR1 is MDHEN and CDR2 is SYDVKM.

The chain is built from TRBV11-2 and TRBJ1-1; D remains ambiguous. The V and J ends lost 1 base and 1 base respectively, with 7 bases between them. This CDR3 has 14 residues. Germline V gene sequence: CDR1 SGHAT, CDR2 FQNNGV. CDR3 sequence: CASSLGLANTEAFF. CDR3 bases: TGTGCCAGCAGCTTAGGTCTAGCGAACACTGAAGCTTTCTTT.